The TCR beta chain described here comes from a study of blood T cell repertoires in COVID-19. Study-wide context: In each case, the material was cDNA or gDNA derived from T cells, B-cell-depleted T cells, or PBMCs.

Original handling: How many nucleated cells were present was estimated from reference gene primer amplification. Only in-frame clones appear in the TCRdb table, and some are missing; sequencing was by immunoSEQ multiplex PCR. For V, J and clone size, that table is used; D and trimming come from the DNA. The table records hundreds of thousands of clones, about 82% of them present only once. Germline CDR1 and CDR2: KGHDR and SFDVKD. This CDR3 comprises 16 residues. J gave up 5 bases and V 3 bases, and 7 bases lay outside the gene matches. The sample taken for sequencing was peripheral blood. This clonotype originated in a man in his fifties with active or convalescent COVID-19. The rearrangement uses TRBV24-1 and TRBJ2-2; 8 bases line up with TRBD2. CDR3 loop: CATSDGAVAGTGELFF. CDR3 in DNA: TGTGCCACCAGTGATGGCGCAGTAGCGGGAACCGGGGAGCTGTTTTTT.